These T cell receptor beta chains were read from a single sample in a study of blood T cell repertoires in COVID-19. Profiled with immunoSEQ multiplex PCR; TCRdb holds only in-frame clones, not every one. This sample carries over 100,000 clones, 90% to 95% of them seen once, and the ten largest clones take approximately 6%. Material for sequencing was peripheral blood. All receptors come from a human donor in a cohort sampled during active COVID-19. CDR3s include the opening cysteine and the closing phenylalanine or tryptophan. A D gene is named only where the DNA matches it firmly. For some rows the clone size is stated as once, few or many, or as a class when expanded; others skip it.

TRBD1	TRBV6-5	.	TRBJ1-1	CASSYIGGSEAFF	TGTGCCAGCAGTTACATAGGGGGCTCTGAAGCTTTCTTT
.	TRBV6-5	once	TRBJ2-3	CASSYTSTDTQYF	TGTGCCAGCAGTTACACTAGCACAGATACGCAGTATTTT
TRBD2	TRBV4-2	.	TRBJ2-3	CASSQDLSGGLTDTQYF	TGTGCCAGCAGCCAAGATCTTAGCGGGGGCCTCACAGATACGCAGTATTTT
.	TRBV4-2	.	TRBJ2-5	CASSQVVKTPAQYF	TGTGCCAGCAGCCAAGTGGTCAAAACCCCGGCCCAGTACTTC
TRBD2	TRBV4-3	.	TRBJ2-7	CASSQGTSGRDEQYF	TGCGCCAGCAGCCAAGGGACTAGCGGGAGAGACGAGCAGTACTTC
TRBD1	TRBV6-2/TRBV6-3	.	TRBJ1-1	CASSYQGENTEAFF	TGTGCCAGCAGTTACCAGGGGGAAAACACTGAAGCTTTCTTT
.	TRBV27	.	TRBJ2-2	CASSLRAGNTGELFF	TGTGCCAGCAGTTTAAGGGCGGGAAACACCGGGGAGCTGTTTTTT
.	TRBV6-5	.	TRBJ1-4	CASSYSRGWDEKLFF	TGTGCCAGCAGTTACTCGAGAGGGTGGGATGAAAAACTGTTTTTT
.	TRBV11-1	once	TRBJ2-1	CASSPRDMQNEQFF	TGTGCCAGCAGCCCCCGGGACATGCAGAATGAGCAGTTCTTC
.	TRBV5-1	.	TRBJ1-5	CASSLDSMNQPQHF	TGCGCCAGCAGCTTGGACAGCATGAATCAGCCCCAGCATTTT
TRBD1	TRBV7-9	.	TRBJ2-1	CASSPGAGGGGNEQFF	TGTGCCAGCAGCCCCGGGGCAGGGGGCGGTGGCAATGAGCAGTTCTTC
TRBD1	TRBV28	.	TRBJ2-7	CASSYRGLSYEQYF	TGTGCCAGCAGTTACAGGGGGCTCTCCTACGAGCAGTACTTC
.	TRBV7-2	.	TRBJ2-5	CASSLGPRETQYF	TGTGCCAGCAGCTTAGGGCCTAGGGAGACCCAGTACTTC
.	TRBV29-1	.	TRBJ1-1	CSVAEVEAFF	TGCAGCGTGGCAGAGGTTGAAGCTTTCTTT
TRBD2	TRBV11-2	.	TRBJ2-7	CASSLAPGLAYEQYF	TGTGCCAGCAGCTTAGCCCCGGGACTAGCCTACGAGCAGTACTTC
.	TRBV25-1	.	TRBJ2-7	CASNSGGYEQYF	TGTGCCAGCAACTCCGGGGGTTACGAGCAGTACTTC
.	TRBV4-3	.	TRBJ1-6	CASSPRGISNSPLHF	TGCGCCAGCAGCCCGCGGGGGATCTCAAATTCACCCCTCCACTTT
.	TRBV19	.	TRBJ2-2	CASSKGQVPTGELFF	TGTGCCAGTAGTAAGGGGCAGGTTCCGACCGGGGAGCTGTTTTTT
.	TRBV14	.	TRBJ2-1	CASSRLRDRTRHNEQFF	TGTGCCAGCAGCCGTCTCAGAGACAGGACGCGGCACAATGAGCAGTTCTTC
TRBD1	TRBV5-8	.	TRBJ1-2	CASSLTGPYGYTF	TGTGCCAGCAGCCTGACAGGGCCTTATGGCTACACCTTC
.	TRBV11-2	.	TRBJ2-1	CASSSRGVGRNSPGNEQFF	TGTGCCAGCAGCTCCCGTGGAGTCGGGCGGAACTCCCCGGGGAATGAGCAGTTCTTC
.	TRBV2	.	TRBJ1-2	CASSEALRDGYTF	TGTGCCAGCAGTGAAGCGCTGAGGGATGGCTACACCTTC
.	TRBV7-2	.	TRBJ1-4	CASSLAGTSTNEKLFF	TGTGCCAGCAGCCTAGCCGGGACATCAACTAATGAAAAACTGTTTTTT
.	TRBV7-3	.	TRBJ1-2	CASSFPGSYGYTF	TGTGCCAGCAGCTTCCCGGGGTCGTACGGCTACACCTTC
TRBD1	TRBV4-1	.	TRBJ1-5	CASSQEVGTGRLPQHF	TGCGCCAGCAGCCAAGAGGTCGGGACAGGGAGATTGCCCCAGCATTTT